A single sample is the source of the 22 T cell receptor beta chains below, sequenced in a study of T cell clones after liver transplantation. Libraries were prepared by immunoSEQ multiplex PCR; TCRdb keeps only in-frame clonotypes and omits some of them. Of about 51,000 clones in the sample, about 90% were seen once. Source: CD8+ T cells from blood, taken 12 months after liver transplant. These TCRs come from a human patient who received a liver transplant. Part of the T cell pool may stem from the graft donor.

This clone was counted a single time. V gene TRBV15 combines with J gene TRBJ2-1; no clear D. This CDR3 region has 14 residues. V was trimmed by 8 bases and J by 1 base, leaving 12 bases between them. From germline, CDR1 is LNHNV and CDR2 YYDKDF (reference sequence). CDR3 nucleotide sequence: TGTGCCACCCGGTCCCTCTCTTCCTACAATGAGCAGTTCTTC. Translated: CATRSLSSYNEQFF.

In its sample, this clone was seen once. The CDR3 DNA follows: TGTGCCAGCAGTTACAGGAGCGGCACAGATACGCAGTATTTT. It encodes CASSYRSGTDTQYF. J is TRBJ2-3 and V is TRBV6-5; D remains ambiguous. V was trimmed by 2 bases and J by 1 base, leaving 7 bases between them. This CDR3 region has 14 residues. CDR1 and CDR2 (germline): MNHEY, SVGAGI.

This chain links TRBV7-2 with TRBJ1-1; TRBD1 might be the D (5 bases). The CDR3 is 16 residues long. The V gene lost 5 bases and the J gene lost 4 bases, with 20 bases spanning the gap. Germline V CDR1 and CDR2: SGHTA, FQGNSA. CDR3 sequence reads: CASSTTGIGRGTEAFF. The CDR3 DNA sequence: TGTGCCAGCAGCACTACGGGCATCGGGAGGGGCACTGAAGCTTTCTTT.

This chain joins TRBV28 and TRBJ2-1; no clear D. V was shortened by 2 bases and J by 4 bases, with 12 bases between the two germline ends. The CDR3 length is 15 residues. Germline CDR1 is MDHEN and CDR2 is SYDVKM. The CDR3 reads CASSLGSSRYNEQFF. CDR3 bases: TGTGCCAGCAGTTTAGGGTCTAGTCGATACAATGAGCAGTTCTTC.

This clone rates as medium-sized. The chain uses TRBV7-6 and TRBJ1-5; the D gene is possibly TRBD1 (5 bases). Germline loops: CDR1 SGHVS, CDR2 FNYEAQ. This CDR3 spans 16 amino acids. Deletions cut 2 bases from V and 3 bases from J, with 14 bases between. CDR3 sequence reads: CASSLNPGVNNQPQHF. The CDR3 DNA is TGTGCCAGCAGCTTAAATCCGGGGGTTAACAATCAGCCCCAGCATTTT.

This clone was seen only a few times. The chain couples TRBV6-1 to TRBJ2-7; D is possibly TRBD1 (6 bases). The CDR3 spans 15 residues. Trimming removed 1 base from V and 0 bases from J, with 10 bases in between. CDR1 is MNHNS, CDR2 SASEGT, per germline. The CDR3 region is CASSEGDNSSYEQYF. CDR3 in DNA: TGTGCCAGCAGTGAAGGGGACAATAGCTCCTACGAGCAGTACTTC.

This rearrangement joins TRBV27 to TRBJ2-7; TRBD1 matches 8 bases. Trimming at V came to 6 bases and at J to 4 bases, leaving 8 bases not matched to a gene. The CDR3 has 14 residues. CDR1 and CDR2 (germline): MNHEY, SMNVEV (reference sequence). CDR3 in amino acids: CASRPGTGIYEQYF. CDR3 nucleotide sequence: TGTGCCAGCAGGCCCGGGACAGGAATTTACGAGCAGTACTTC.

The chain has TRBV14 and TRBJ2-1, with 11 bases identical to TRBD2. The trim removed 2 bases at V and 8 bases at J, leaving 8 bases unmatched. This CDR3 has 16 residues. In germline, CDR1 is SGHDN, CDR2 FVKESK. CDR3 region: CASSQLAGGKGDEQFF. The CDR3 nucleotides are TGTGCCAGCAGCCAACTAGCGGGAGGCAAGGGGGATGAGCAGTTCTTC.

J is TRBJ2-3 and V is TRBV27, with D tentatively TRBD1 (5 bases). The CDR3 totals 14 residues. Looked up from germline, CDR1 is MNHEY and CDR2 is SMNVEV (reference sequence). V dropped 5 bases and J dropped 2 bases, with 11 bases sitting between them. The CDR3 DNA sequence: TGTGCCAGCAGTCTACCGACAGACACAGATACGCAGTATTTT. It encodes CASSLPTDTDTQYF.

This clone was counted a few times. The chain has TRBV20-1 and TRBJ2-1; D call uncertain. Germline values: CDR1 DFQATT, CDR2 SNEGSKA (reference sequence). The germline V and J ends were trimmed by 0 bases and 8 bases, with 5 bases remaining between them. This CDR3 is 11 amino acids long. The CDR3 region is CSARDLDEQFF. CDR3 nucleotides: TGCAGTGCTAGAGATCTGGATGAGCAGTTCTTC.

The V call is TRBV7-8, the J call TRBJ2-1; D is tentatively TRBD1 or TRBD2 (5 bases each). V was clipped by 5 bases and J by 0 bases, with 23 bases between them. The CDR3 is 19 amino acids. CDR1 is SGHVS, CDR2 FQNEAQ, per germline. CDR3 protein: CASSPGLIGASSSYNEQFF. Here the CDR3 DNA reads TGTGCCAGCAGCCCCGGACTCATAGGGGCGTCGAGCTCCTACAATGAGCAGTTCTTC.

V is TRBV7-9 and J is TRBJ1-3; unclear D gene. The V gene's germline CDR1 is SEHNR and CDR2 FQNEAQ (reference sequence). V lost 3 bases, J lost 4 bases, and 4 bases lay in between. The CDR3 has 12 residues. This chain's CDR3 is CASSFIGNTIYF. In DNA, the CDR3 is TGTGCCAGCAGCTTCATAGGAAACACCATATATTTT.

J is TRBJ1-5 and V is TRBV2, with a weak D call TRBD1 (5 bases). Trimming stripped 8 bases from V and 3 bases from J, with 11 bases between. Germline V lookup: CDR1 SNHLY, CDR2 FYNNEI. The CDR3 consists of 13 residues. The CDR3 nucleotides are TGTGCCAGCCTGGCAGGGACCAATCAGCCCCAGCATTTT. It specifies CASLAGTNQPQHF.

V usage is TRBV19 and J usage is TRBJ1-1; perhaps TRBD1 as D (5 bases). The CDR3 is 15 amino acids. Germline V lookup: CDR1 LNHDA, CDR2 SQIVND (reference sequence). V was cut by 3 bases and J by 0 bases, with 11 bases left in between. CDR3 in amino acids: CASSIRRGMNTEAFF. The CDR3 region has the DNA TGTGCCAGTAGTATTCGTAGGGGCATGAACACTGAAGCTTTCTTT.

The gene calls are TRBV10-1 and TRBJ2-5, with a possible D match to TRBD2 (7 bases). V was cut by 6 bases and J by 3 bases, with 14 bases left in between. The CDR3 is 14 residues long. Germline CDR1 reads WNHNN; CDR2 reads SYGVQD (reference sequence). In nucleotides, the CDR3 is TGCGCCAGCAGCAGAGGGGGGGCTGAAGAGACCCAGTACTTC. Residues: CASSRGGAEETQYF.

There are a few counts of this clone. The chain uses TRBV7-8 and TRBJ2-1; 8 bases fit TRBD2. V trimming: 0 bases; J trimming: 4 bases; junction bases outside the gene matches: 2. From germline, CDR1 is SGHVS and CDR2 FQNEAQ. This CDR3 region has 15 residues. The CDR3 DNA follows: TGTGCCAGCAGCTTAGCTAGCGGGGCATACAATGAGCAGTTCTTC. Its protein is CASSLASGAYNEQFF.

V is TRBV27 and J is TRBJ2-1; D call uncertain. The germline V gene encodes CDR1 MNHEY and CDR2 SMNVEV (reference sequence). The CDR3 spans 13 residues. V was pared by 5 bases and J by 2 bases, with 7 bases between. The CDR3 DNA reads as TGTGCCAGCAGTGCCCCACCCTACAATGAGCAGTTCTTC. This translates into CASSAPPYNEQFF.

The chain recombines TRBV7-9 with TRBJ1-2, with D possibly matching TRBD1 (5 bases). CDR1 and CDR2 from the germline V gene are SEHNR and FQNEAQ (reference sequence). This CDR3 comprises 13 residues. V was trimmed by 6 bases and J by 8 bases, leaving 16 bases between them. The CDR3 protein is CASRSLAGDGYTF. The DNA of the CDR3 is TGTGCCAGCAGATCACTGGCTGGGGACGGCTACACCTTC.

The chain combines TRBV28 with TRBJ1-3, with D unresolved. Germline CDR1 and CDR2: MDHEN and SYDVKM. There are 17 residues in the CDR3. With 3 bases removed from V and 0 bases from J, the gap between germline ends came to 15 bases. CDR3 residues: CASSFVGPGTSGNTIYF. In DNA form, the CDR3 reads TGTGCCAGCAGTTTTGTAGGGCCCGGAACCTCTGGAAACACCATATATTTT.

The rearrangement links TRBV11-2 to TRBJ2-7; 8 nucleotides line up with TRBD1. Losses at the gene ends were 3 bases for V and 2 bases for J; bases not matched to a gene: 3. CDR1 is SGHAT, CDR2 FQNNGV, per germline. The CDR3 totals 14 residues. The CDR3 spells CASSFGTGTYEQYF. Written as DNA, the CDR3 is TGTGCCAGCAGCTTTGGGACAGGAACCTACGAGCAGTACTTC.

The chain recombines TRBV5-1 with TRBJ1-1; D gene ambiguous. Trimming removed 1 base at V and 1 base at J, with 5 bases between. The CDR3 is made up of 13 amino acids. CDR1 is SGHRS and CDR2 is YFSETQ in the germline V gene. This CDR3 is CASSLRSNTEAFF. CDR3 nucleotide sequence: TGCGCCAGCAGCTTGAGATCGAACACTGAAGCTTTCTTT.

The V gene is TRBV27, the J gene TRBJ2-7; D possibly corresponds to TRBD1 (6 bases). Deletions cut 6 bases from V and 2 bases from J, with 17 bases between. In germline, CDR1 is MNHEY, CDR2 SMNVEV (reference sequence). The length of the CDR3 is 15 residues. DNA for the CDR3: TGTGCCAGCAGCTGGGGGCTCCTGAGTCCCTACGAGCAGTACTTC. Translated, it gives CASSWGLLSPYEQYF.